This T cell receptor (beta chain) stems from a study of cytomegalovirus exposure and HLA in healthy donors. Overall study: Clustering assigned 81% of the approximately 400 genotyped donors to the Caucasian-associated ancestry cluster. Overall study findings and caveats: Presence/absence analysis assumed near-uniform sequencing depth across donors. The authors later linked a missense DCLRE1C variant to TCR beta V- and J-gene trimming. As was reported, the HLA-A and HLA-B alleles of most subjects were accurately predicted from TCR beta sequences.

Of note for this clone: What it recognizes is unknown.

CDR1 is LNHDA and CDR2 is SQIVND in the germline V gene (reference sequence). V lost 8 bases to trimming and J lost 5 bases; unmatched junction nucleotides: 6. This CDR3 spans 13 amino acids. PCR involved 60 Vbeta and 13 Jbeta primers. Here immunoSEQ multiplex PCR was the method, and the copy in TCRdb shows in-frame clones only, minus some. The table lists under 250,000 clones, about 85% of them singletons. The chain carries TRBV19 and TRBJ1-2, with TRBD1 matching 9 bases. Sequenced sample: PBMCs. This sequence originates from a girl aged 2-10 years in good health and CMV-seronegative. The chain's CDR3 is CASSQGARYGYTF. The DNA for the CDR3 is TGTGCCAGTTCACAGGGGGCGAGGTATGGCTACACCTTC.